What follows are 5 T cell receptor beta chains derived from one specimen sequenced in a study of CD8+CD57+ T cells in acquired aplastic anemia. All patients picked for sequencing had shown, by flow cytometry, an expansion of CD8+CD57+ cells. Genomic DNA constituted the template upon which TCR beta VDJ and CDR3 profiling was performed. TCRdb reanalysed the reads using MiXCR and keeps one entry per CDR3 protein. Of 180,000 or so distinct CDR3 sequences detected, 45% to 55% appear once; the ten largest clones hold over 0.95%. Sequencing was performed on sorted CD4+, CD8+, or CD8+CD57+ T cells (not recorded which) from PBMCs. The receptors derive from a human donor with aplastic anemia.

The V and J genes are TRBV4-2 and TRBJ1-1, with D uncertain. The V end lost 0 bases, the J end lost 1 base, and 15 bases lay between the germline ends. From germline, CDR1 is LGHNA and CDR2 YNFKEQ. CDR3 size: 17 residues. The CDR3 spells CASSQDRDWTANTEAFF. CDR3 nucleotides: TGTGCCAGCAGCCAAGATCGCGACTGGACGGCGAACACTGAAGCTTTCTTT.

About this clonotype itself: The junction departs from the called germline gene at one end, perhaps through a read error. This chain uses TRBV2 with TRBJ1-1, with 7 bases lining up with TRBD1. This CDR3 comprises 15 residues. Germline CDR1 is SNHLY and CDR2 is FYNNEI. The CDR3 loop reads CAISRQGTRKNEAFF. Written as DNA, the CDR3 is TGTGCCATCAGTAGACAGGGCACCCGTAAGAACGAAGCTTTCTTT.

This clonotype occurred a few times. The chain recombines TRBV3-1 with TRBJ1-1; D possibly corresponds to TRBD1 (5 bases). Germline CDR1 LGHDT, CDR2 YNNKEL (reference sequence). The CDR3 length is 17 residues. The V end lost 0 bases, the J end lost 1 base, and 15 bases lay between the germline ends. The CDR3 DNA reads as TGTGCCAGCAGCCAAGATTTGGGGCGGTTAGCGAACACTGAAGCTTTCTTT. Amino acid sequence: CASSQDLGRLANTEAFF.

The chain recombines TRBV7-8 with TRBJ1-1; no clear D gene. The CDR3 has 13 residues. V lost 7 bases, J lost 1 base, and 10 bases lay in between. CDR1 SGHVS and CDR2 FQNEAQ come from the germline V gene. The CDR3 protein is CASTQPGNTEAFF. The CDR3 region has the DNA TGTGCCAGCACCCAACCAGGGAACACTGAAGCTTTCTTT.

CDR3 in amino acids: CASLQPNKETQYF. CDR3 DNA sequence: TGTGCCAGCCTTCAGCCCAATAAAGAGACCCAGTACTTC. The chain joins TRBV7-2 to TRBJ2-5; D unclear. The germline CDR1 and CDR2 sequences are SGHTA and FQGNSA. Trimming took 8 bases from V and 3 from J, leaving 13 bases between them. The CDR3 extends over 13 amino acids.